This TCR beta chain comes out of a study of cytomegalovirus exposure and HLA in healthy donors. General study points: The study flagged roughly 160 TCR beta chains as cytomegalovirus-associated.

In the PCR, 60 Vbeta and 13 Jbeta primers were used. Produced via immunoSEQ multiplex PCR; TCRdb's table is partial and in-frame only. The table lists 35,000 to 45,000 clones, 50% of them singletons. V was shortened by 6 bases and J by 6 bases, with 20 bases between the two germline ends. Germline V lookup: CDR1 KGHSH, CDR2 LQKENI. CDR3 length equals 15 residues. This clone was seen a handful of times. What it recognizes is unknown. Input material: PBMCs. The rearrangement uses TRBV18 and TRBJ1-2, with a weak D call TRBD1 (6 bases). The clonotype originates from a human donor in good health. The CDR3, as DNA: TGTGCCAGCTCCCGCGACAGTGGGGGGGCGAATGGCTACACCTTC. Protein sequence: CASSRDSGGANGYTF.